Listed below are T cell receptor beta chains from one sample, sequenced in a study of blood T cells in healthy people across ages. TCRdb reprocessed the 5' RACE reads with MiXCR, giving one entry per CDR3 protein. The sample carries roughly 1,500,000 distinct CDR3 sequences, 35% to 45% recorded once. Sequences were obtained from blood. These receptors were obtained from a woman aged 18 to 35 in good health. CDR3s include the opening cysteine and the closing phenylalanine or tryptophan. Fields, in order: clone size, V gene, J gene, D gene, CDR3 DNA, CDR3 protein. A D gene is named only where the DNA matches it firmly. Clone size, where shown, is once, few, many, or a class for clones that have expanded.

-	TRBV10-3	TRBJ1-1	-	TGTGCCATCAAAGAGGCCGAAAACACTGAAGCTTTCTTT	CAIKEAENTEAFF
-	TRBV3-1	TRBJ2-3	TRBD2	TGTGCCAGCAGCCAAGACCCCTTCTCGTCTAGCGGAAGCACAGATACGCAGTATTTT	CASSQDPFSSSGSTDTQYF
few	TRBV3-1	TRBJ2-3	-	TGTGCCAGCAGCAAGCGACAGGGCACAGATACGCAGTATTTT	CASSKRQGTDTQYF
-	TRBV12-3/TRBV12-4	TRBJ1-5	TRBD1	TGTGCCAGCAACAAACAGGGGAATCAGCCCCAGCATTTT	CASNKQGNQPQHF
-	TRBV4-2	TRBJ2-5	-	TGTGCCAGCAGCCAACCCTACAGGGAGGAGGGTGAGGAGACCCAGTACTTC	CASSQPYREEGEETQYF
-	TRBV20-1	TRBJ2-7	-	TGCAGTGCTAGTCGCCAGGGGGGCAAGCAGTACTTC	CSASRQGGKQYF
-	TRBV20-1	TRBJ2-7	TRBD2	TGCAGTGTTGACCTGGGACTAGCTTCCTACGAGCAGTACTTC	CSVDLGLASYEQYF
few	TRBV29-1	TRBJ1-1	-	TGCAGCGTCGCGGACCTTCGAACTGAAGCTTTCTTT	CSVADLRTEAFF
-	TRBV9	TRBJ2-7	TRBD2	TGTGCCAGCAGCGCCCGGGAGGCTCTAGGTTACGAGCAGTACTTC	CASSAREALGYEQYF
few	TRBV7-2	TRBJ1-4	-	TGTGCCAGCAGCCTGGGACGGACTAATGAAAAACTGTTTTTT	CASSLGRTNEKLFF
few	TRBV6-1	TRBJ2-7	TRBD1	TGTGCCAGCAGTGAATACGGGACAGGGAGCTCCTACGAGCAGTACTTC	CASSEYGTGSSYEQYF
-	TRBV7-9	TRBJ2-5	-	TGTGCCAGCAGCCCCGTCGGGGACCAAGAGACCCAGTACTTC	CASSPVGDQETQYF
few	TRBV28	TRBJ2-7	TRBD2	TGTGCCAGCAGTTTCATCGGCGGGAGTAACGAGCAGTACTTC	CASSFIGGSNEQYF
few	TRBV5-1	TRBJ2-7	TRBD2	TGCGCCAGCAGCTTGAGGTCGGGACTAGGCTACGAGCAGTACTTC	CASSLRSGLGYEQYF
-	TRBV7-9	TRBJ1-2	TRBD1	TGTGCCAGCAGCCCCGGGACAGTATACTATGGCTACACCTTC	CASSPGTVYYGYTF
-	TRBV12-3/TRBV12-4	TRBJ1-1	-	TGTGCCAGCAGACGGACGGACGGGGTCACTGAAGCTTTCTTT	CASRRTDGVTEAFF
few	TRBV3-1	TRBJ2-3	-	TGTGCCAGCAGCCAAGAACCGGTGACCCTAACAGATACGCAGTATTTT	CASSQEPVTLTDTQYF
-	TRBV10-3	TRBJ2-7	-	TGTGCCATCAGTGAGCCAGGGTGTAGCTCCTACAATGAGCAGTACTTC	CAISEPGCSSYNEQYF
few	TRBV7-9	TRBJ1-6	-	TGTGCCAGCAGCCCGCCCCGTTCCCCAACCGCCCTCCACTTT	CASSPPRSPTALHF
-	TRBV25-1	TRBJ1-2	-	TGTGCCAGCAGTGAAGGAGAATTCTATGGCTACACCTTC	CASSEGEFYGYTF
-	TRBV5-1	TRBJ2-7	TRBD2	TGCAGCTTGGCCGCTGGGACTAGCGGGGCCCCACGCTCCTACGAGCAGTACTTC	CSLAAGTSGAPRSYEQYF
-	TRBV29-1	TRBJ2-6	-	TGCAGCGTTGCGGTTGCCTCTGGGGCCAACGTCCTGACTTTC	CSVAVASGANVLTF
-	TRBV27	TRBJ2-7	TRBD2	TGTGCCAGCCGGTCTGGAGGAGCGGGAAATAACGAGCAGTACTTC	CASRSGGAGNNEQYF
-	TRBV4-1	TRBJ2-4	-	TGCGCCAGCAGCCAAGCGGGTCCTGGGTGGTACTTC	CASSQAGPGWYF
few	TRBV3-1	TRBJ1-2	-	TGTGCCAGCAGCCAAGTGGGTGCCAGTTACTATAACGGCTACACCTTC	CASSQVGASYYNGYTF
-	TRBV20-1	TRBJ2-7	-	TGCAGTGCTAGAGAGGCAGGATACGAGCAGTACTTC	CSAREAGYEQYF
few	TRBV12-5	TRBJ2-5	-	TGTGCTAGCCCAGGGCGGGACAGCTACCAGAAAGAGACCCAGTACTTC	CASPGRDSYQKETQYF
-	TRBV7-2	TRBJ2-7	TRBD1	TGTGCCAGCAGCTTAGCATCGGACAGGCCTTACGAGCAGTACTTC	CASSLASDRPYEQYF
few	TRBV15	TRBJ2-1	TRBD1	TGTGCCACCAGCAGTGACGGACAGGCATCCTACAATGAGCAGTTCTTC	CATSSDGQASYNEQFF
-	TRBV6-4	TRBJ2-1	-	TGTGCCAGCAGTGACTCGAACCAGGTCCAGTTCTTC	CASSDSNQVQFF
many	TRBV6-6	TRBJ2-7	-	TGCGCCAGCAGTACCACAGCCTACGAGCAGTACTTC	CASSTTAYEQYF
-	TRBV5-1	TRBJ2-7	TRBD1	TGCGCCAGCAGCTTGGAGAATTCCGTGGACAGGGATTACGAGCAGTACTTC	CASSLENSVDRDYEQYF
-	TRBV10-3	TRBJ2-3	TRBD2	TGTGCCATCGCGGATAGCGGGAGGAGGGGAGATACGCAGTATTTT	CAIADSGRRGDTQYF
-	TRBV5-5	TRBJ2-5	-	TGTGCCAGCAGCCCGAGTGATGATCAGTACTTC	CASSPSDDQYF
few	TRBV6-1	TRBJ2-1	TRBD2	TGTGCCAGCAGTCGGGGGGGATATGATGAGCAGTTCTTC	CASSRGGYDEQFF
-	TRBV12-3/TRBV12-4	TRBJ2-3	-	TGTGCCAGCAGCCGAACCAGGGATTTAGTAGGGGATACGCAGTATTTT	CASSRTRDLVGDTQYF
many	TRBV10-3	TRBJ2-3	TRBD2	TGTGCCATCAGTGCTGGACTAGCGGGCACAGATACGCAGTATTTT	CAISAGLAGTDTQYF
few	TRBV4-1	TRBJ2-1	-	TGCGCCAGCAGCCAAGATTTCTGGGACTTCTACAATGAGCAGTTCTTC	CASSQDFWDFYNEQFF
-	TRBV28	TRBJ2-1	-	TGTGCCACCAGTTTATTCCCTAGGGGGGGGAACAATGAGCAGTTCTTC	CATSLFPRGGNNEQFF
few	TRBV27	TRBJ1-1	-	TGTGCCAGCAGCCGAGGGCCCGTAGGCTACACTGAAGCTTTCTTT	CASSRGPVGYTEAFF
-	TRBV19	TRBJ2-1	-	TGTGCCAGTAGTATAGTAGGGCTAGCTGCTAGGGACTCCTACAATGAGCAGTTCTTC	CASSIVGLAARDSYNEQFF
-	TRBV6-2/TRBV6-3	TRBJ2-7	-	TGTGCCAGCAGTTACTCCCAAGACACCGGTCCCTACGAGCAGTACTTC	CASSYSQDTGPYEQYF
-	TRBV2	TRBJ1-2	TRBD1	TGTGCCAGCAGACGCGACAGGGGGGACTTGGGCTACACCTTC	CASRRDRGDLGYTF
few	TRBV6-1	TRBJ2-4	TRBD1	TGTGCCAGCAGTGAGTTGACAGGGGCCAAAAACATTCAGTACTTC	CASSELTGAKNIQYF
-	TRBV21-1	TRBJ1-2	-	TGTGCCAGCAGCATTGGACCGGTCATTTATGGCTACACCTTC	CASSIGPVIYGYTF
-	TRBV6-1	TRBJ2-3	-	TGTGCCACCTCCGGGACTGCCACAGATACGCAGTATTTT	CATSGTATDTQYF
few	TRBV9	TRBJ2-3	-	TGTGCCAGCAGCGAGGCTCGGACGGCAGATACGCAGTATTTT	CASSEARTADTQYF
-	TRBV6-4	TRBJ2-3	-	TGTGCCAGCAGTGCTTGGCCGGAGGATACGCAGTATTTT	CASSAWPEDTQYF
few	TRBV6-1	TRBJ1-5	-	TGTGCCAGCAGCGCCGAGACAAGCCACAATCAGCCCCAGCATTTT	CASSAETSHNQPQHF
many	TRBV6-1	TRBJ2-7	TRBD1	TGTGCCAGCAGTGAAGCTTTGGGACAGCCTAAGGAGCAGTACTTC	CASSEALGQPKEQYF
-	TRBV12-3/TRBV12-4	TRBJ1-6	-	TGTGCCAGCAGGAACTTTGACGGCGTCGGTCCCCTCCACTTT	CASRNFDGVGPLHF
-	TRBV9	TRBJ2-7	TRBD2	TGTGCCAGCAGCGAGGCCGGACTAGCGGGAGGCAGCTCCTACGAGCAGTACTTC	CASSEAGLAGGSSYEQYF
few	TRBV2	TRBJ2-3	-	TGTGCCAGCACGGCGACCTACACAGATACGCAGTATTTT	CASTATYTDTQYF
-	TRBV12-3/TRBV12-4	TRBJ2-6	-	TGTGCCAGCAGTCCCCCTTGGGCTGGGGCCAACGTCCTGACTTTC	CASSPPWAGANVLTF
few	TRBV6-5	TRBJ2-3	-	TGTGCCAGCAAACCCTCACGGGGTAACACAGATACGCAGTATTTT	CASKPSRGNTDTQYF
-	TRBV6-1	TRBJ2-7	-	TGTGCCAGCAGACGAGATCCTGAGACGGGGATTCTTTGGGAGCAGTACTTC	CASRRDPETGILWEQYF
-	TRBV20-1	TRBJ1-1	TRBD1	TGCAGTGCCCAGGAAGACAGGGTGAACACTGAAGCTTTCTTT	CSAQEDRVNTEAFF
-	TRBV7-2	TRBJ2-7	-	TGTGCCAGCACCCTTAGCGGCTATAGCTCCTACGAGCAGTACTTC	CASTLSGYSSYEQYF
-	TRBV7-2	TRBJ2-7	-	TGTGCCAGCAGCGCCTCCGGGACCGTGACCTACGAGCAGTACTTC	CASSASGTVTYEQYF
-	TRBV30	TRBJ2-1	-	TGTGCCTGGAAGGGGCTGGACTACAATGAGCAGTTCTTC	CAWKGLDYNEQFF